Listed below are T cell receptor beta chains from one sample, sequenced in a study of blood T cells in healthy people across ages. TCRdb itself ran the 5' RACE reads through MiXCR, one entry per CDR3 protein. This table has hundreds of thousands of distinct CDR3 sequences, roughly 60% appearing once. Sequencing was done on a sample of blood. The receptors here all came from a man aged 30 to 45 in good health. Each CDR3 is given with its conserved first and last residue. A D gene is named only where the DNA matches it firmly. Rows give clone size only sometimes, using once, few, many, or a class for an expanded clone.

D gene	V gene	clone size	J gene	CDR3 protein	CDR3 DNA
NA	TRBV11-2	few	TRBJ2-3	CASSLEGVGQVGDTQYF	TGTGCCAGCAGCTTAGAGGGAGTGGGGCAAGTCGGAGATACGCAGTATTTT
NA	TRBV7-9	NA	TRBJ2-7	CASSPPIRYEQYF	TGTGCCAGCAGCCCACCGATCCGCTACGAGCAGTACTTC
TRBD2	TRBV20-1	NA	TRBJ2-5	CSAASSSGTETQYF	TGCAGTGCGGCATCTTCTAGCGGTACTGAGACCCAGTACTTC
TRBD1	TRBV28	few	TRBJ2-4	CASSPTGGGDIQYF	TGTGCCAGCAGCCCTACAGGGGGAGGCGACATTCAGTACTTC
NA	TRBV27	NA	TRBJ2-1	CASSLSGGNAYNEQFF	TGTGCCAGCAGTTTATCCGGAGGGAATGCCTACAATGAGCAGTTCTTC
NA	TRBV9	few	TRBJ1-2	CASSAYERSPKGYTF	TGTGCCAGCAGCGCTTATGAGAGATCCCCTAAGGGCTACACCTTC
NA	TRBV29-1	NA	TRBJ2-7	CSVRNSGYEQYF	TGCAGCGTTCGGAACAGTGGCTACGAGCAGTACTTC
NA	TRBV4-3	NA	TRBJ2-7	CASSWGSNYEQYF	TGCGCCAGCAGCTGGGGTTCTAACTACGAGCAGTACTTC
NA	TRBV20-1	NA	TRBJ1-5	CSAREGAGASNQPQHF	TGCAGTGCTAGAGAGGGGGCGGGGGCGAGCAATCAGCCCCAGCATTTT
NA	TRBV4-2	NA	TRBJ2-7	CASSQDLFQYEQYF	TGTGCCAGCAGCCAAGACCTCTTTCAATACGAGCAGTACTTC
TRBD2	TRBV20-1	NA	TRBJ2-3	CSAPTASGGNTDTQYF	TGCAGTGCCCCAACCGCTAGCGGGGGCAACACAGATACGCAGTATTTT
NA	TRBV27	NA	TRBJ1-2	CATALGPDGYGYTF	TGTGCCACCGCTTTGGGTCCGGACGGCTATGGCTACACCTTC
NA	TRBV10-3	NA	TRBJ1-1	CAISELGGEGAEAFF	TGTGCCATCAGTGAGTTAGGAGGAGAAGGCGCTGAAGCTTTCTTT
TRBD1	TRBV20-1	NA	TRBJ2-7	CSARDTGGPYEQYF	TGCAGTGCTAGAGATACAGGGGGGCCCTACGAGCAGTACTTC
NA	TRBV7-2	few	TRBJ1-6	CASSITNSPLHF	TGTGCCAGCAGCATCACAAATTCACCCCTCCACTTT
NA	TRBV6-2/TRBV6-3	NA	TRBJ1-1	CASRYRNTEAFF	TGTGCCAGCAGGTACCGTAACACTGAAGCTTTCTTT
TRBD2	TRBV6-1	NA	TRBJ2-1	CASSLSPNGGIPNEQFF	TGTGCCAGCAGCCTAAGCCCCAACGGGGGGATCCCAAATGAGCAGTTCTTC
TRBD2	TRBV9	NA	TRBJ2-1	CASSQPGGSGVYNEQFF	TGTGCCAGCAGTCAACCTGGAGGGAGCGGGGTCTACAATGAGCAGTTCTTC
TRBD1	TRBV5-5	NA	TRBJ2-3	CASSPGQFTQYF	TGTGCCAGCAGCCCGGGACAGTTCACGCAGTATTTT
NA	TRBV2	few	TRBJ2-1	CASSYSSLNEQFF	TGTGCCAGCAGTTACAGCTCCCTCAATGAGCAGTTCTTC
NA	TRBV6-2/TRBV6-3	few	TRBJ2-6	CASTESGANVLTF	TGTGCCAGCACCGAATCTGGGGCCAACGTCCTGACTTTC
NA	TRBV10-3	NA	TRBJ2-7	CATRYGQPNEQYF	TGTGCCACCCGCTATGGACAGCCTAATGAGCAGTACTTC
TRBD1	TRBV20-1	few	TRBJ2-7	CSARSLGQPYEQYF	TGCAGTGCTAGGTCTCTGGGACAGCCCTACGAGCAGTACTTC
NA	TRBV6-5	NA	TRBJ2-3	CASSYLKSTDTQYF	TGTGCCAGCAGTTACCTTAAGAGCACAGATACGCAGTATTTT
TRBD1	TRBV6-5	NA	TRBJ2-3	CASSYRTGADTQYF	TGTGCCAGCAGTTACAGGACAGGGGCAGATACGCAGTATTTT
NA	TRBV6-2/TRBV6-3	NA	TRBJ1-2	CASSYSGGYGYTF	TGTGCCAGCAGTTACTCCGGGGGCTATGGCTACACCTTC
TRBD1	TRBV29-1	NA	TRBJ1-2	CSGPEMTGGGGYTF	TGCAGCGGGCCAGAAATGACAGGGGGCGGTGGCTACACCTTC
TRBD1	TRBV7-9	NA	TRBJ2-5	CASSWGQGETGTQYF	TGTGCCAGCAGTTGGGGACAGGGCGAAACTGGGACCCAGTACTTC
TRBD1	TRBV10-3	NA	TRBJ2-7	CAISDPDRLYEQYF	TGTGCCATCAGTGACCCGGACAGGCTCTACGAGCAGTACTTC
NA	TRBV7-2	once	TRBJ2-7	CASSLVRDTPREQYF	TGTGCCAGCAGCTTAGTAAGGGACACCCCTCGCGAGCAGTACTTC
TRBD1	TRBV5-1	once	TRBJ2-7	CASSFRDRGDEQYF	TGCGCCAGCAGCTTCCGGGACAGGGGCGACGAGCAGTACTTC
NA	TRBV4-2	NA	TRBJ2-2	CASSRDNSLNTGELFF	TGTGCCAGCAGCCGAGACAATTCCCTGAACACCGGGGAGCTGTTTTTT
TRBD1	TRBV5-1	NA	TRBJ2-7	CASSILTGPAYEQYF	TGCGCCAGCAGCATACTGACAGGGCCGGCGTACGAGCAGTACTTC
NA	TRBV15	few	TRBJ2-1	CATSRYGNNEQFF	TGTGCCACCAGCAGATACGGGAACAATGAGCAGTTCTTC
TRBD2	TRBV7-2	NA	TRBJ2-1	CASSLARTSGRNNEQFF	TGTGCCAGCAGCTTGGCCAGGACTAGCGGGAGGAACAATGAGCAGTTCTTC
NA	TRBV3-1	NA	TRBJ1-6	CASSKTESNSPLHF	TGTGCCAGCAGCAAGACAGAAAGTAATTCACCCCTCCACTTT
TRBD1	TRBV7-2	NA	TRBJ2-7	CASSPSTGPSYEQYF	TGTGCCAGCAGCCCCTCGACAGGGCCATCCTACGAGCAGTACTTC
NA	TRBV3-1	NA	TRBJ2-1	CASSQRFGGGGGNEQFF	TGTGCCAGCAGCCAAAGGTTCGGAGGGGGAGGGGGCAATGAGCAGTTCTTC
NA	TRBV7-2	NA	TRBJ2-1	CASSPRGLDVNEQFF	TGTGCCAGCAGCCCGCGGGGGCTGGATGTAAATGAGCAGTTCTTC
NA	TRBV12-3/TRBV12-4	NA	TRBJ2-5	CASSPNAGSSETQYF	TGTGCCAGCAGTCCCAACGCTGGGTCTAGCGAGACCCAGTACTTC
TRBD1	TRBV6-5	NA	TRBJ1-1	CASSYGTGMNTEAFF	TGTGCCAGCAGTTACGGGACAGGTATGAACACTGAAGCTTTCTTT
NA	TRBV7-9	NA	TRBJ2-5	CASSLDWWEQYF	TGTGCCAGCAGCTTAGACTGGTGGGAGCAGTACTTC
TRBD2	TRBV20-1	few	TRBJ2-7	CSAREGTTYEQYF	TGCAGTGCTAGGGAAGGGACTACCTACGAGCAGTACTTC
NA	TRBV3-1	NA	TRBJ2-1	CASSQDRARSETQFF	TGTGCCAGCAGCCAAGATCGGGCTAGATCTGAGACCCAGTTCTTC
TRBD1	TRBV7-9	NA	TRBJ1-1	CASSLAHRGLMMNTEAFF	TGTGCCAGCAGCTTAGCGCACAGGGGGCTTATGATGAACACTGAAGCTTTCTTT
NA	TRBV7-9	few	TRBJ2-1	CASSSAFSEQFF	TGTGCCAGCAGCTCCGCCTTTTCTGAGCAGTTCTTC
NA	TRBV29-1	few	TRBJ2-1	CSVKDGENNEQFF	TGCAGCGTTAAGGACGGAGAAAACAATGAGCAGTTCTTC
NA	TRBV9	few	TRBJ2-7	CASSVTGTTYEQYF	TGTGCCAGCAGCGTCACCGGGACAACCTACGAGCAGTACTTC
TRBD1	TRBV20-1	NA	TRBJ1-1	CSLRSFGQGNTEAFF	TGCAGTCTCCGTTCTTTTGGACAGGGGAACACTGAAGCTTTCTTT
NA	TRBV24-1	few	TRBJ2-1	CATATGYNEQFF	TGTGCCACCGCGACTGGTTACAATGAGCAGTTCTTC
NA	TRBV20-1	NA	TRBJ1-2	CSANRDPAGAYGYTF	TGCAGTGCTAACCGGGACCCTGCAGGGGCCTATGGCTACACCTTC
NA	TRBV4-2	NA	TRBJ2-1	CASSDSGRGNEQFF	TGTGCCAGCAGTGATTCGGGACGGGGTAATGAGCAGTTCTTC
NA	TRBV27	NA	TRBJ2-7	CASSKTEAYEQYF	TGTGCCAGCAGTAAGACGGAAGCCTACGAGCAGTACTTC
TRBD2	TRBV7-8	NA	TRBJ2-7	CASSSRLAGGDEQYF	TGTGCCAGCAGCTCCCGACTAGCGGGAGGGGACGAGCAGTACTTC